The 9 T cell receptor beta chains below were found in one sample sequenced in a study of shared clonotypes between healthy human individuals. TCRdb's copy holds only in-frame clones and misses some; the assay was immunoSEQ multiplex PCR. Of about 2,500,000 clones in the sample, approximately 94% were seen once. Sequenced: naive CD4+ T cells sorted from blood. Subset here: CD45RA+ positively selected. These receptors were taken from a man aged 18 to 30 in good health.

The chain employs TRBV5-1 and TRBJ2-3, with TRBD1 as a possible D gene (6 bases). Looked up from germline, CDR1 is SGHRS and CDR2 is YFSETQ. Trimming removed 4 bases from V and 0 bases from J, with 12 bases in between. The CDR3 is 15 amino acids. The CDR3 is CASSRKQGSTDTQYF. The CDR3 DNA reads as TGCGCCAGCAGCCGTAAACAGGGTAGCACAGATACGCAGTATTTT.

The V and J genes are TRBV7-3 and TRBJ2-7, with D unresolved. The germline gives CDR1 SGHTA, CDR2 FQGTGA. V was shortened by 5 bases and J by 2 bases, with 13 bases between the two germline ends. This CDR3 spans 14 amino acids. The CDR3 protein is CASSPDGRPYEQYF. Written as DNA, the CDR3 is TGTGCCAGCAGCCCCGACGGGCGGCCCTACGAGCAGTACTTC.

The CDR3 reads CASSLRSGAIYGYTF. The CDR3 DNA reads TGTGCCAGCAGCTTGCGGTCGGGGGCCATCTATGGCTACACCTTC. The chain has TRBV5-4 and TRBJ1-2, with D possibly TRBD1 on 6 matching bases. The V end lost 1 base, the J end lost 4 bases, and 14 bases lay between the germline ends. CDR3 length: 15 residues. CDR1 is SGHNT, CDR2 YYREEE, per germline (reference sequence).

J is TRBJ1-1 and V is TRBV5-4, with D unclear. CDR3 length: 14 residues. Germline V gives CDR1 SGHNT, CDR2 YYREEE (reference sequence). Trimming took 4 bases from V and 2 from J, leaving 12 bases between them. CDR3 region: CASSATRGNTEAFF. The CDR3 coding sequence is TGTGCCAGCAGCGCTACGCGAGGAAACACTGAAGCTTTCTTT. Full variable domain (outside the CDR3, taken from reference TRBV5-4 and TRBJ1-1): ETGVTQSPTHLIKTRGQQVTLRCSSQSGHNTVSWYQQALGQGPQFIFQYYREEENGRGNFPPRFSGLQFPNYSSELNVNALELDDSALYLCASSATRGNTEAFFGQGTRLTVV.

The rearrangement links TRBV5-6 to TRBJ2-7, with D possibly matching TRBD1 (6 bases). The CDR3 is 15 residues long. Germline CDR1 and CDR2: SGHDT and YYEEEE. Trimming took 2 bases from V and 1 from J, leaving 13 bases between them. The CDR3 is CASSFTGLRSYEQYF. The CDR3 bases are TGTGCCAGCAGCTTCACAGGGTTACGGTCCTACGAGCAGTACTTC.

This chain uses TRBV4-1 with TRBJ2-3; D unresolved. Per germline, CDR1 MGHRA and CDR2 YSYEKL. V lost 2 bases to trimming and J lost 0 bases, with 15 bases between them. The CDR3 runs to 17 residues. CDR3 sequence reads: CASSQSGSADSTDTQYF. CDR3 nucleotides: TGCGCCAGCAGCCAAAGTGGGTCAGCCGATAGCACAGATACGCAGTATTTT.

The gene calls are TRBV2 and TRBJ1-2; D gene unclear. This CDR3 has 13 residues. In germline, CDR1 is SNHLY, CDR2 FYNNEI. Trimming stripped 4 bases from V and 8 bases from J, with 14 bases between. This chain's CDR3 is CASSVHGLEGYTF. The CDR3, as DNA: TGTGCCAGCAGTGTACACGGGCTGGAGGGCTACACCTTC.

V usage is TRBV20-1 and J usage is TRBJ2-1, with D possibly called TRBD1 or TRBD2 (5 bases each). The CDR3 totals 8 residues. CDR1 is DFQATT and CDR2 is SNEGSKA in the germline V gene (reference sequence). CDR3 protein: CRWGEQFF. For the CDR3, the DNA is TGCAGATGGGGGGAGCAGTTCTTC.

CDR3 in amino acids: CASSELFRTGELFF. CDR3 DNA sequence: TGTGCCAGCAGTGAGCTATTTAGGACCGGGGAGCTGTTTTTT. The gene calls are TRBV2 and TRBJ2-2; D call uncertain. Germline V lookup: CDR1 SNHLY, CDR2 FYNNEI. This CDR3 region has 14 residues. V was cut by 3 bases and J by 5 bases, with 10 bases left in between.